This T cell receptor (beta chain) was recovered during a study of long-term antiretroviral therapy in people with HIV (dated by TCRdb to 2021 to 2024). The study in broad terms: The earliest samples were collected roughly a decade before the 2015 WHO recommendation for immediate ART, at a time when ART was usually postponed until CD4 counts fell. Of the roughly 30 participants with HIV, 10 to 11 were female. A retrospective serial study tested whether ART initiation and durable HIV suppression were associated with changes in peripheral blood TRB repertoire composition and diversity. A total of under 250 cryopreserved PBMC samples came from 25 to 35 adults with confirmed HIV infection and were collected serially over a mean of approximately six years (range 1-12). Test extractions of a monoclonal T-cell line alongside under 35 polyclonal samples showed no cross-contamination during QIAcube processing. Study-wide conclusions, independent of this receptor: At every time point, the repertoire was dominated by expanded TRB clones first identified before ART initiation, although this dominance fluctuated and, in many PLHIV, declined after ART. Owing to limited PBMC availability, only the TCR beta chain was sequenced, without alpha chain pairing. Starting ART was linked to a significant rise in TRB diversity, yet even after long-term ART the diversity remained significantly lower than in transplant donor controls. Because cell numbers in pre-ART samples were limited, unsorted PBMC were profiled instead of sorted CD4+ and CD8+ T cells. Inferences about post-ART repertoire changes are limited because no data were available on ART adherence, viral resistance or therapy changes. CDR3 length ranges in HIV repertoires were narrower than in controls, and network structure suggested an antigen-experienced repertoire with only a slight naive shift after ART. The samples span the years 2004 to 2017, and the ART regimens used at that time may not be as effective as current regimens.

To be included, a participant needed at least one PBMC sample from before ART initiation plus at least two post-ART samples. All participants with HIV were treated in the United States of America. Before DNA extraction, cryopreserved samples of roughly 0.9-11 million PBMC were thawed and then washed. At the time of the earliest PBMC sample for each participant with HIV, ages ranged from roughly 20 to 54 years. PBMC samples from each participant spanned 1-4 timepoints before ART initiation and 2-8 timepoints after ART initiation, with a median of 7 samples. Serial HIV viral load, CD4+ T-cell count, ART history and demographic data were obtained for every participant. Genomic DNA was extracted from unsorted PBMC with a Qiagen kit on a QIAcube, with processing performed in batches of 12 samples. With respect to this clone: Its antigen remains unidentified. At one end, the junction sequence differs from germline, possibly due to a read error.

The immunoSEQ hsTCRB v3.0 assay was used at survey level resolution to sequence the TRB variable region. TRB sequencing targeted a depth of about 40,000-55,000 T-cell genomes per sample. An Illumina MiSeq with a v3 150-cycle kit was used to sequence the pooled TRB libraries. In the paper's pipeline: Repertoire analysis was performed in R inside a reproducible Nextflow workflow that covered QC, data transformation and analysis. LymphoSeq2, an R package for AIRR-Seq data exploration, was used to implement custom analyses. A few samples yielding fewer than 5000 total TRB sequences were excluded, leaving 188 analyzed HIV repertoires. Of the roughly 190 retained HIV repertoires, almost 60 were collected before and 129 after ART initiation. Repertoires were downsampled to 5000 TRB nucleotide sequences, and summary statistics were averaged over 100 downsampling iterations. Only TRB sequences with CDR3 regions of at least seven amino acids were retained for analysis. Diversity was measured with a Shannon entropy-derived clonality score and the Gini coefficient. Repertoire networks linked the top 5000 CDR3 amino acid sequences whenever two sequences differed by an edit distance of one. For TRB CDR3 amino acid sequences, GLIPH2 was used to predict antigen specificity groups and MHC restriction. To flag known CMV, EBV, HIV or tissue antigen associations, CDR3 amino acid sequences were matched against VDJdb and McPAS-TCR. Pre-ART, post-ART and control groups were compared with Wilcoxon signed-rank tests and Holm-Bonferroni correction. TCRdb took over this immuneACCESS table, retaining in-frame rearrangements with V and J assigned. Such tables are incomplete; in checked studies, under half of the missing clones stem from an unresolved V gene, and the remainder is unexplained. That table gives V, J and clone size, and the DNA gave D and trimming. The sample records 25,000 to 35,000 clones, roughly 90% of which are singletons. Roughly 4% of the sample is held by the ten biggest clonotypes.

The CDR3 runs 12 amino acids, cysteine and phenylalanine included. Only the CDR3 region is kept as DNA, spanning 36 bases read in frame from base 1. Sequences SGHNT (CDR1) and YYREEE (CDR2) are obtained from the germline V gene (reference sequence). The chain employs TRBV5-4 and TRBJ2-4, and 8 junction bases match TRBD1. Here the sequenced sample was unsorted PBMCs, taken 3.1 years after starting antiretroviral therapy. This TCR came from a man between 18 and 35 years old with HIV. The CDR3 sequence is CASSLNGQGSIF. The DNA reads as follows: TGTGCCAGCAGCTTGAATGGACAGGGATCCATTTTC.